This paragraph covers one T cell receptor (beta chain) sequence. The data were taken from a study of blood T cell repertoires in COVID-19. Only in-frame clones appear in the TCRdb table, and some are missing; sequencing was by immunoSEQ multiplex PCR. The table records 150,000 to 160,000 clones, 78% of them present only once. The V and J ends lost 2 bases and 5 bases respectively, with 10 bases between them. From germline, CDR1 is SEHNR and CDR2 FQNEAQ (reference sequence). The CDR3 totals 14 residues. The source material was peripheral blood. The TCR originated in a man older than 75 with acute or convalescent COVID-19. The chain combines TRBV7-9 with TRBJ2-4; possible D gene TRBD1, 6 bases. CDR3 protein: CASSLRDTENIQYF. The CDR3 bases are TGTGCCAGCAGCTTAAGGGACACGGAAAACATTCAGTACTTC.